One T cell receptor (beta chain) is described in this entry. What it binds is not known. An end of the junction does not agree with germline; a read error may underlie this. The CDR3 has 15 amino acids. Germline CDR1 is SEHNR and CDR2 is FQNEAQ (reference sequence). This sample was taken from a study of post-analysis software for immune sequencing data. Study-level background: Disease courses included relapsing-remitting, secondary progressive and progressive-relapsing multiple sclerosis.

General observations from the study: When patients were compared with controls, a handful of TRBV segments were more frequent, TRBV5-6, TRBV5-1 and TRBV20-1 among them. When compared against controls, multiple sclerosis patients showed significantly lower normalized Chao1 diversity.

Sequencing libraries made from TCR beta cDNA carried unique molecular identifiers. MiXCR, run by TCRdb on the PCR reads, gives a single entry per CDR3 protein. The data hold hundreds of thousands of distinct CDR3 sequences, with around 60% observed a single time. Source material: blood. The TCR comes from a girl aged 2 to 9 with multiple sclerosis. The chain joins TRBV7-9 to TRBJ2-1; 10 bases are a match to TRBD1. The CDR3 DNA sequence: TGTGCCAGCAGCCCCGGACAGGGGGATTACAATGGGCAGTTCTTC. Translated, it gives CASSPGQGDYNGQFF.